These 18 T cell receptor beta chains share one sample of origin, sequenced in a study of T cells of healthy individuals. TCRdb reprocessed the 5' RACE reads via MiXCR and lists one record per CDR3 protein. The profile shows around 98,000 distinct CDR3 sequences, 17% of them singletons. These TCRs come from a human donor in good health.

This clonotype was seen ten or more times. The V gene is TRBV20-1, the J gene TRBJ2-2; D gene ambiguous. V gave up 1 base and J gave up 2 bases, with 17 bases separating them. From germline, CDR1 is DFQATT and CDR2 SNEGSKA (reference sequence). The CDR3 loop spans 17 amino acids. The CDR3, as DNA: TGCAGTGCTAGAGGGCAGCCATTCACCCTAAACACCGGGGAGCTGTTTTTT. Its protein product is CSARGQPFTLNTGELFF.

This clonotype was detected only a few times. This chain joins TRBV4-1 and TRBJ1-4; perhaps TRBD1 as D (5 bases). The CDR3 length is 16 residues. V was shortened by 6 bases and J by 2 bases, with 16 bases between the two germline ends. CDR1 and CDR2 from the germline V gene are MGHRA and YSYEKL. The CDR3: CASRPRGGATNEKLFF. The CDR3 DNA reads TGCGCCAGCAGACCTCGCGGGGGAGCTACTAATGAAAAACTGTTTTTT.

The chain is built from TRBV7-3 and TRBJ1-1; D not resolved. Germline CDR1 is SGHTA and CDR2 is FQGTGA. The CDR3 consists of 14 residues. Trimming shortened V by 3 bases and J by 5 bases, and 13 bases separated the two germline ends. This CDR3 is CASSLVPGHTEAFF. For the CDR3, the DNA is TGTGCCAGCAGCTTGGTCCCCGGGCATACTGAAGCTTTCTTT.

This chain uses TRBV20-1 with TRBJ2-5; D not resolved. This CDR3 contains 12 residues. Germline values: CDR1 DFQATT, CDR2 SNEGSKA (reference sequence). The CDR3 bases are TGCAGCACTTTGGGAAGACAAGAGACCCAGTACTTC. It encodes CSTLGRQETQYF.

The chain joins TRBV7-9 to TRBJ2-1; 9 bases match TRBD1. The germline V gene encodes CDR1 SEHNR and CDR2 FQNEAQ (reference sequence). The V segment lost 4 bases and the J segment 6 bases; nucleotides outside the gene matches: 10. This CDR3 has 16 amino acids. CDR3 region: CASSSSRTGGFNEQFF. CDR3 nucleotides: TGTGCCAGCAGCTCTTCCCGAACAGGGGGCTTCAATGAGCAGTTCTTC.

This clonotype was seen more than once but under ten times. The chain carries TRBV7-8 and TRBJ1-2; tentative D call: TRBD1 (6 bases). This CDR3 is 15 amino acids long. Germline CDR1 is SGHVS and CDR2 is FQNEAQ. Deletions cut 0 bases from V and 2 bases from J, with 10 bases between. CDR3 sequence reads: CASSLAYDRNYGYTF. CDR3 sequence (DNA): TGTGCCAGCAGCTTAGCTTATGACAGGAACTATGGCTACACCTTC.

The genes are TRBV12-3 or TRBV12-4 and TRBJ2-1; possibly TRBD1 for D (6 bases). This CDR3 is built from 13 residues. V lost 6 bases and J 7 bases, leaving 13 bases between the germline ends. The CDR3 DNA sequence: TGTGCCAGCAGATCCCCCAGGGGAAATGAGCAGTTCTTC. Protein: CASRSPRGNEQFF.

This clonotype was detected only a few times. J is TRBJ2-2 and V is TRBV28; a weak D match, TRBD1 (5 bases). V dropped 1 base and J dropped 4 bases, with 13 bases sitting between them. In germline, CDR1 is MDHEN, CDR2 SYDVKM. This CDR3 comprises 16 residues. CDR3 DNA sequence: TGTGCCAGCAGTTTATTCCCAGGGTCGGCCACCGGGGAGCTGTTTTTT. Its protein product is CASSLFPGSATGELFF.

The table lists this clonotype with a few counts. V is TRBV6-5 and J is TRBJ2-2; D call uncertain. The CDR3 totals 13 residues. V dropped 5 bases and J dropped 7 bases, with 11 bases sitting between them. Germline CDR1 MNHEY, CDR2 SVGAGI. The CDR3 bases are TGTGCCAGCAGTGCTGACCTGGGCGGGGAGCTGTTTTTT. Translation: CASSADLGGELFF.

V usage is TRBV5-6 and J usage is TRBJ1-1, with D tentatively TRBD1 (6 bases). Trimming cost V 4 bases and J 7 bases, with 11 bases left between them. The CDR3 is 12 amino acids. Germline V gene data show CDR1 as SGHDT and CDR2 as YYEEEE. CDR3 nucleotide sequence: TGTGCCAGCAGCCTTCAGGGGCTTGAAGCTTTCTTT. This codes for CASSLQGLEAFF.

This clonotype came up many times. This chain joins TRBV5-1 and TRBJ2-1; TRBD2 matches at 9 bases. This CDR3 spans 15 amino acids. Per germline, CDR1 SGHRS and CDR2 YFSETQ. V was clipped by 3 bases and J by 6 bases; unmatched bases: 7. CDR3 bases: TGCGCCAGCAGCTCGGGACTAGCCGGGGGCAATGAGCAGTTCTTC. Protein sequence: CASSSGLAGGNEQFF.

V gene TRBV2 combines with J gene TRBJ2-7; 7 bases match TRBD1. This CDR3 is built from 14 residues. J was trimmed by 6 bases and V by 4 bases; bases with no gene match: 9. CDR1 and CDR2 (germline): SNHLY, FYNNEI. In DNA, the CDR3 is TGTGCCAGCAGTGTTGGGGCCAGGGGGTTCGAGCAGTACTTC. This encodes CASSVGARGFEQYF.

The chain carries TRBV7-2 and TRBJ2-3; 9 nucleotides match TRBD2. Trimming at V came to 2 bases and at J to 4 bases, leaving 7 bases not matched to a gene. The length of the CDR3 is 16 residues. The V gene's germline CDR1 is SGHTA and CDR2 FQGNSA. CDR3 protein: CASSLKLGLAADTQYF. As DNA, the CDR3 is TGTGCCAGCAGCTTAAAATTGGGACTAGCAGCAGATACGCAGTATTTT.

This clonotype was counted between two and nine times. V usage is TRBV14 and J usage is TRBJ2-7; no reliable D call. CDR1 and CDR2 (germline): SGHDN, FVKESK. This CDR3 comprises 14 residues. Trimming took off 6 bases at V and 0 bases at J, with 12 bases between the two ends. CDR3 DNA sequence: TGTGCCAGCAGTCCCCGTTTGGGCTCCTACGAGCAGTACTTC. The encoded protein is CASSPRLGSYEQYF.

The CDR3, as DNA: TGTGCCACCAGTGAGGAAGAGACCCAGTACTTC. It translates to CATSEEETQYF. V usage is TRBV24-1 and J usage is TRBJ2-5; D unclear. The CDR3 sequence is 11 residues long. Trimming took 4 bases from V and 3 from J, leaving 2 bases between them. Germline V gene lookup returns CDR1 KGHDR and CDR2 SFDVKD.

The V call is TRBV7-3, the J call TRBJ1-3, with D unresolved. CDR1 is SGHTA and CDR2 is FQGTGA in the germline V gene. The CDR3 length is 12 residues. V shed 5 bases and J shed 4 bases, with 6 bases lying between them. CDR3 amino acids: CASSVDGNTIYF. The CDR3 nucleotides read TGTGCCAGCAGCGTTGACGGAAACACCATATATTTT.

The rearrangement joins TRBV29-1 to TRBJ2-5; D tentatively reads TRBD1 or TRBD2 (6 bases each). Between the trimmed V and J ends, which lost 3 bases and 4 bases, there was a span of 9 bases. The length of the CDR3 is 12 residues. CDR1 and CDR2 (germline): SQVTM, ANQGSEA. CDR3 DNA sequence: TGCAGCGTTGAGGGGGGCACAGAGACCCAGTACTTC. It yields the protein CSVEGGTETQYF. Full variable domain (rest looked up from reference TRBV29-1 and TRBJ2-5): SAVISQKPSRDICQRGTSLTIQCQVDSQVTMMFWYRQQPGQSLTLIATANQGSEATYESGFVIDKFPISRPNLTFSTLTVSNMSPEDSSIYLCSVEGGTETQYFGPGTRLLVL.

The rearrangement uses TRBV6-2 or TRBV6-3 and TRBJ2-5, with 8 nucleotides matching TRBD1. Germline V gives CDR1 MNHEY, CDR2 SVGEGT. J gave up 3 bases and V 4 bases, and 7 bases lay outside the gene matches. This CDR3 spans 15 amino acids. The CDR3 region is CASSSDRGWEETQYF. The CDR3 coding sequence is TGTGCCAGCAGTTCCGACAGGGGTTGGGAAGAGACCCAGTACTTC.